These T cell receptor beta chains were read from a single sample in a study of control samples from healthy donors and cancer patients. The protocol was immunoSEQ multiplex PCR, while the TCRdb copy is restricted to in-frame clones and leaves out a portion. The sample carries 130,000 or so clones, about 88% recorded once. Sequencing was performed on blood. These receptors were obtained from a man aged 50 or older in good health. Each CDR3 is given with its conserved first and last residue. The D gene is left open where the match is weak. Clone size appears in some rows only: once, few, many, or a class for an expanded clone.

abundance,v_gene,d_gene,j_gene,CDR3nt,CDR3aa
NA,TRBV9,TRBD2,TRBJ2-7,TGTGCCAGCAGCGGGGCTAGCGGGGGGACCGAGCAGTACTTC,CASSGASGGTEQYF
NA,TRBV27,TRBD2,TRBJ2-7,TGTGCCAGCTCCCGGGGGGGCGTTGAGCAGTACTTC,CASSRGGVEQYF
once,TRBV30,NA,TRBJ1-4,TGTGCCTGGAGTATCAGTGATGAAAAACTGTTTTTT,CAWSISDEKLFF
NA,TRBV7-8,NA,TRBJ2-7,TGTGCCAGCAGCTACCCAAGGAAAGCGAGTCTTATCTCCTACGAGCAGTACTTC,CASSYPRKASLISYEQYF
NA,TRBV7-9,NA,TRBJ1-5,TGTGCCAGCAGCTGGGGGGGCCTAAATCAGCCCCAGCATTTT,CASSWGGLNQPQHF
NA,TRBV6-1,NA,TRBJ1-2,TGTGCCAGCAGTGAATCAGGGGCGGACTATGGCTACACCTTC,CASSESGADYGYTF
NA,TRBV6-5,TRBD2,TRBJ2-7,TGTGCCAGCAGTTCCCCGGGAGGGTACTACGAGCAGTACTTC,CASSSPGGYYEQYF
NA,TRBV5-1,NA,TRBJ2-7,TGCGCCAGCAGCTTGAGTGGCACTACCGGGGAGCAGTACTTC,CASSLSGTTGEQYF
NA,TRBV7-9,NA,TRBJ2-7,TGTGCCAGCAGCCCGACAGGAGGCCTGCTCGGCTACGAGCAGTACTTC,CASSPTGGLLGYEQYF
NA,TRBV28,NA,TRBJ2-1,TGTGCCAGCAGTATTCTGGGTTACAATGAGCAGTTCTTC,CASSILGYNEQFF
NA,TRBV19,NA,TRBJ2-1,TGTGCCAGTAGTAGCGGGGCTGCCTCCTACAATGAGCAGTTCTTC,CASSSGAASYNEQFF